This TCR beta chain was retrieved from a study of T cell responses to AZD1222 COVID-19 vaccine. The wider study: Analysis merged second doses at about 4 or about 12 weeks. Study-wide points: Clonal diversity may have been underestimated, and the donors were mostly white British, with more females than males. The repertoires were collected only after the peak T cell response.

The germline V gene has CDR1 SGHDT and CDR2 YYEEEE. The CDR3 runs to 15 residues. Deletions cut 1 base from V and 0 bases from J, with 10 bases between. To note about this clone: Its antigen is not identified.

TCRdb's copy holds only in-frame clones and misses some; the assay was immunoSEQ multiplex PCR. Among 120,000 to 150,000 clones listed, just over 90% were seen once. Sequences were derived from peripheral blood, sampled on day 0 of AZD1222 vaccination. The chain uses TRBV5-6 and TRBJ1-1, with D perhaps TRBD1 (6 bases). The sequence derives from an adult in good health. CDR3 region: CASSLRRGMNTEAFF. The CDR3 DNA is TGTGCCAGCAGCTTGCGCAGGGGCATGAACACTGAAGCTTTCTTT. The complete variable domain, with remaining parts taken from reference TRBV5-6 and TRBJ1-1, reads DAGVTQSPTHLIKTRGQQVTLRCSPKSGHDTVSWYQQALGQGPQFIFQYYEEEERQRGNFPDRFSGHQFPNYSSELNVNALLLGDSALYLCASSLRRGMNTEAFFGQGTRLTVV.